The 29 T cell receptor beta chains below come from one sample, sequenced in a study of metastatic and nonmetastatic thyroid tumors. TCRdb re-called the PCR reads via MiXCR. The sample contains about 22,000 clones, about 14% of which appear only once. All patients were treatment-naive before thyroid surgery. The source material was tumor tissue. Receptors originate from a female donor with papillary thyroid cancer or a benign thyroid nodule (not recorded which). Some clones in this sample may be carry-over from other donors' samples.

In this sample, this clone turned up many times. The V and J genes are TRBV6-1 and TRBJ2-5; the match to TRBD2 covers 8 bases. The CDR3 contains 15 residues. The germline gives CDR1 MNHNS, CDR2 SASEGT. The V segment lost 7 bases and the J segment 7 bases; nucleotides outside the gene matches: 14. The DNA for the CDR3 is TGTGCCAGCATCGGGCGGGAGGAGAAGACGTGGACCCAGTACTTC. Protein: CASIGREEKTWTQYF.

This clone was detected ten times or more. Other nucleotide sequences from this sample produce the same CDR3. This chain connects TRBV4-2 to TRBJ1-2; no clear D. In germline, CDR1 is LGHNA, CDR2 YNFKEQ. The CDR3 totals 15 residues. V lost 3 bases and J 8 bases, leaving 19 bases between the germline ends. The CDR3: CASSQDRERAWGYTF. The CDR3 DNA reads TGTGCCAGCAGCCAGGATAGGGAAAGGGCCTGGGGCTACACCTTC.

This clone was recorded at least ten times. V usage is TRBV6-2 or TRBV6-3 and J usage is TRBJ2-7; 9 bases fit TRBD1. Germline assignment: CDR1 MNHEY and CDR2 SVGEGT. The CDR3 consists of 13 residues. The V segment lost 4 bases and the J segment 6 bases; nucleotides outside the gene matches: 4. As DNA, the CDR3 is TGTGCCAGCAGTTTTGGGACAGGGTCCGAGCAGTACTTC. Protein: CASSFGTGSEQYF.

The sample holds many counts of this clone. A read error may account for a junction end that differs from germline. This same CDR3 is encoded by further DNA sequences in the sample. This chain connects TRBV5-5 to TRBJ2-7; D is ambiguous. CDR1 is SGHKS, CDR2 YYEKEE, per germline (reference sequence). This CDR3 spans 14 amino acids. The CDR3 nucleotides read TGTGCCAGCAGCCCCGCCCAGACCTCCTACGAGCAGTACTTT. Its protein product is CASSPAQTSYEQYF.

The chain employs TRBV7-2 and TRBJ2-1; no clear D gene. Germline V lookup: CDR1 SGHTA, CDR2 FQGNSA. V dropped 5 bases and J dropped 6 bases, with 11 bases sitting between them. This CDR3 contains 13 residues. The CDR3 sequence: CASSPYTANEQFF. For the CDR3, the DNA is TGTGCCAGCAGCCCCTATACGGCCAATGAGCAGTTCTTC.

Of note for this clone: A much larger clone sits a single nucleotide away, making a read error possible. Within the sample, other DNA sequences also encode this same CDR3. The chain couples TRBV10-3 to TRBJ2-7; D uncertain. This CDR3 has 13 amino acids. Trimming removed 6 bases from V and 3 bases from J, with 12 bases in between. The germline V gene encodes CDR1 ENHRY and CDR2 SYGVKD. The CDR3 here is CAISLAQFYEQYF. DNA for the CDR3: TGTGCCATCAGCCTGGCCCAGTTCTACGAGCAGTACTTC.

This clone appeared many times. The chain carries TRBV20-1 and TRBJ2-5; TRBD1 might be the D (5 bases). Trimming left V 6 bases short and J 2 bases short, with 19 bases between. Germline V CDR1 and CDR2: DFQATT, SNEGSKA (reference sequence). The CDR3 consists of 15 residues. The CDR3 protein is CSAAPKMAGQETQYF. The CDR3 region has the DNA TGCAGTGCCGCTCCTAAGATGGCAGGGCAAGAGACCCAGTACTTC.

The chain recombines TRBV3-1 with TRBJ2-5; 7 bases line up with TRBD2. This CDR3 comprises 15 residues. The V gene end was trimmed by 0 bases and the J gene end by 6 bases; junction bases not matched to a gene: 7. Germline V gene sequence: CDR1 LGHDT, CDR2 YNNKEL (reference sequence). The DNA of the CDR3 is TGTGCCAGCAGCCAAGAGGGGAGGGCCGGGAAGACCCAGTACTTC. Translated, it gives CASSQEGRAGKTQYF.

This clone was recorded many times. The rearrangement uses TRBV18 and TRBJ2-1, with TRBD1 matching 9 bases. J was trimmed by 6 bases and V by 0 bases; bases with no gene match: 0. The CDR3 totals 14 residues. CDR1 is KGHSH, CDR2 LQKENI, per germline. CDR3 bases: TGTGCCAGCTCACCACCGACAGGGGGCAATGAGCAGTTCTTC. This sequence encodes CASSPPTGGNEQFF.

The chain recombines TRBV7-2 with TRBJ2-7; TRBD2 matches at 7 bases. This CDR3 spans 17 amino acids. The germline V gene has CDR1 SGHTA and CDR2 FQGNSA. Losses at the gene ends were 1 base for V and 3 bases for J; bases not matched to a gene: 12. The CDR3 nucleotides are TGTGCCAGCAGCTTAGGCTTAGGCGGGAGCCTCGACTACGAGCAGTACTTC. Amino acid sequence: CASSLGLGGSLDYEQYF.

This clone was picked up many times. The J gene is TRBJ1-5, the V gene TRBV6-1; D call uncertain. V gave up 7 bases and J gave up 5 bases, with 9 bases separating them. Per the germline V gene, CDR1 is MNHNS and CDR2 is SASEGT. The CDR3 runs to 12 residues. The CDR3 loop is CASKTGDQPQHF. CDR3 coding DNA: TGTGCCAGCAAGACGGGTGATCAGCCCCAGCATTTT.

The table lists this clone with many counts. Just one base apart from a much larger clone, this may be a read error. The J gene is TRBJ1-2, the V gene TRBV19, with TRBD1 matching over 7 bases. The CDR3 has 13 amino acids. From germline, CDR1 is LNHDA and CDR2 SQIVND (reference sequence). The V gene end was trimmed by 7 bases and the J gene end by 4 bases; junction bases not matched to a gene: 6. CDR3 residues: CASNPQGGYGYTF. The CDR3 DNA is TGTGCCAGTAATCCCCAGGGGGGCTATGGCTACACCTTC.

There are a few counts of this clone. An end of the junction does not agree with germline; a read error may underlie this. The CDR3 nucleotides read TGTGCCAGTAGTAGACCTGGGGCCAACGTCCTGACCTTC. Its protein is CASSRPGANVLTF. The rearrangement links TRBV19 to TRBJ2-6, with a weak D call TRBD1 (5 bases). The CDR3 sequence is 13 residues long. Germline V CDR1 and CDR2: LNHDA, SQIVND (reference sequence).

The sample holds many counts of this clone. The rearrangement joins TRBV10-2 to TRBJ2-3; D is unclear. Trimming left V 6 bases short and J 1 base short, with 8 bases between. Germline V CDR1 and CDR2: WSHSY, SAAADI. The CDR3 spans 13 residues. CDR3 region: CASSPRGTDTQYF. CDR3 nucleotide sequence: TGCGCCAGCAGCCCCCGAGGCACAGATACGCAGTATTTT.

The gene calls are TRBV19 and TRBJ2-5, with 9 bases aligning to TRBD1. Trimming cost V 4 bases and J 4 bases; bases outside gene matches: 10. CDR3 length: 16 amino acids. CDR1 is LNHDA and CDR2 is SQIVND in the germline V gene (reference sequence). The CDR3 here is CASSKTDRGRGETQYF. For the CDR3, the DNA is TGTGCCAGTAGTAAGACGGACAGGGGTAGGGGAGAGACCCAGTACTTC.

This clone was observed many times. V is TRBV13 and J is TRBJ2-1, with TRBD1 matching over 8 bases. Trimming at V came to 5 bases and at J to 4 bases, leaving 13 bases not matched to a gene. CDR1 PRHDT and CDR2 FYEKMQ come from the germline V gene (reference sequence). This CDR3 is built from 17 residues. As DNA, the CDR3 is TGTGCCAGCAGCCTCCTGACAGGGGCCCTCGAGTACAATGAGCAGTTCTTC. It translates to CASSLLTGALEYNEQFF.

Turning to this clone: A read error may be the cause here, since a much bigger clone is one base away. The chain joins TRBV7-9 to TRBJ2-7; 10 bases match TRBD1. The CDR3 loop spans 14 amino acids. The germline CDR1 and CDR2 sequences are SEHNR and FQNEAQ (reference sequence). The chain's CDR3 is CASRSGTGDYERYF. The CDR3 DNA sequence: TGTGCCAGCAGGTCTGGGACAGGGGACTACGAGCGGTACTTC.

This clone was found many times. The identical CDR3 is also encoded by other nucleotide sequences in the sample. The CDR3 spells CASSASTGNYGYTF. In DNA, the CDR3 is TGTGCCAGCAGCGCCTCGACAGGCAACTATGGCTACACCTTC. The rearrangement links TRBV9 to TRBJ1-2; D might be TRBD1 (6 bases). The ends were cut back, 3 bases at V and 2 bases at J, with 11 bases in the middle. CDR3 length equals 14 residues. Germline CDR1 and CDR2: SGDLS and YYNGEE.

This clone was observed at least ten times. The chain is built from TRBV5-1 and TRBJ1-1; 10 bases align to TRBD1. The CDR3 loop spans 14 amino acids. From germline, CDR1 is SGHRS and CDR2 YFSETQ. V shed 4 bases, J shed 2 bases, and the junction held 2 bases outside the gene matches. CDR3 in DNA: TGCGCCAGCAGCATGACAGGGGGCAACACTGAAGCTTTCTTT. It is translated as CASSMTGGNTEAFF. Full variable domain (remainder filled in from reference TRBV5-1 and TRBJ1-1): KAGVTQTPRYLIKTRGQQVTLSCSPISGHRSVSWYQQTPGQGLQFLFEYFSETQRNKGNFPGRFSGRQFSNSRSEMNVSTLELGDSALYLCASSMTGGNTEAFFGQGTRLTVV.

Many counts were recorded for this clone. The chain uses TRBV20-1 and TRBJ2-7; D gene uncertain. V was shortened by 2 bases and J by 3 bases, with 8 bases between the two germline ends. The CDR3 length is 12 residues. The germline CDR1 and CDR2 sequences are DFQATT and SNEGSKA (reference sequence). CDR3 in amino acids: CSARRTIYEQYF. For the CDR3, the DNA is TGCAGTGCTAGAAGAACAATCTACGAGCAGTACTTC.

This clone was found many times. This sequence may be a read error, since a much larger clone differs from it by one base. This chain uses TRBV2 with TRBJ2-1, with a tentative D call TRBD2 (5 bases). The V end was cut by 8 bases, the J end by 1 base, with 12 bases between. Germline-derived CDR1 and CDR2 are SNHLY and FYNNEI. There are 14 residues in the CDR3. CDR3: CASGTSGSYNEQFF. CDR3 sequence (DNA): TGTGCCAGCGGCACTAGTGGGTCCTACAATGAGCAGTTCTTC.

There are many counts of this clone. The chain recombines TRBV29-1 with TRBJ1-1; D is undetermined. Deletions cut 8 bases from V and 5 bases from J, with 21 bases between. CDR1 SQVTM and CDR2 ANQGSEA come from the germline V gene. The CDR3 length is 14 residues. CDR3 sequence: CSTRQAGRRTEAFF. The CDR3 DNA is TGCAGCACCCGCCAGGCAGGCAGAAGGACTGAAGCTTTCTTT.

This clone came up many times. CDR3 sequence (DNA): TGCGCCAGCAGCTTGACTAGCGGGGGGGCCAATGAGCAGTTCTTC. Translated: CASSLTSGGANEQFF. V gene TRBV5-1 combines with J gene TRBJ2-1; 13 bases map to TRBD2. V trimming: 1 base; J trimming: 6 bases; junction bases outside the gene matches: 1. This CDR3 is built from 15 residues. Germline V gene data show CDR1 as SGHRS and CDR2 as YFSETQ.

This clone was seen many times. The V call is TRBV27, the J call TRBJ2-5; TRBD2 agrees at 13 bases. The CDR3 spans 18 residues. V lost 1 base to trimming and J lost 4 bases; unmatched junction nucleotides: 9. Germline CDR1 MNHEY, CDR2 SMNVEV (reference sequence). As DNA, the CDR3 is TGTGCCAGCAGTTTATTCGGACTAGCGGGAGCGGGTTCAGAGACCCAGTACTTC. It specifies CASSLFGLAGAGSETQYF.

This clone was found many times. V and J are TRBV12-5 and TRBJ2-4; 13 nucleotides line up with TRBD2. The length of the CDR3 is 13 residues. Per germline, CDR1 LGHNT and CDR2 FRNRAP. Trimming at V came to 6 bases and at J to 11 bases, leaving 4 bases not matched to a gene. The CDR3 region is CASGLLAGGLQYF. In DNA, the CDR3 is TGTGCTAGTGGGTTACTAGCGGGAGGGCTTCAGTACTTC.

This clone was counted at least ten times. The chain has TRBV6-2 or TRBV6-3 and TRBJ1-5; no clear D. This CDR3 spans 17 amino acids. The ends were cut back, 6 bases at V and 0 bases at J, with 18 bases in the middle. The V gene's germline CDR1 is MNHEY and CDR2 SVGEGT. CDR3 nucleotides: TGTGCCAGCAGGAGGATGACCTTGGACGATAGCAATCAGCCCCAGCATTTT. Residues: CASRRMTLDDSNQPQHF.

The genes are TRBV28 and TRBJ1-3; a possible D gene is TRBD1 (5 bases). The germline CDR1 and CDR2 sequences are MDHEN and SYDVKM. The CDR3 runs 15 residues. The ends were cut back, 6 bases at V and 4 bases at J, with 16 bases in the middle. The CDR3 region has the DNA TGTGCCAGCAGCGACCCCGGGGCTTACGGAAACACCATATATTTT. Encoded protein: CASSDPGAYGNTIYF.

This clone was detected only a few times. This chain connects TRBV6-5 to TRBJ1-5, with D uncertain. With 2 bases removed from V and 5 bases from J, the gap between germline ends came to 7 bases. There are 13 residues in the CDR3. Germline V lookup: CDR1 MNHEY, CDR2 SVGAGI. The CDR3 DNA follows: TGTGCCAGCAGTTACGGCGTGGATCAGCCCCAGCATTTT. Translating gives CASSYGVDQPQHF.

This clone was seen only a few times. The chain recombines TRBV7-3 with TRBJ2-7; 9 nucleotides match TRBD1. Germline assignment: CDR1 SGHTA and CDR2 FQGTGA. Trimming cost V 4 bases and J 6 bases; bases outside gene matches: 7. This CDR3 is built from 14 residues. CDR3 amino acids: CASSYRDRVSEQYF. DNA of the CDR3: TGTGCCAGCAGCTACCGGGACAGGGTATCCGAGCAGTACTTC. Based on the CDR3 plus reference TRBV7-3 and TRBJ2-7, the full variable domain is GAGVSQTPSNKVTEKGKYVELRCDPISGHTALYWYRQSLGQGPEFLIYFQGTGAADDSGLPNDRFFAVRPEGSVSTLKIQRTERGDSAVYLCASSYRDRVSEQYFGPGTRLTVT.